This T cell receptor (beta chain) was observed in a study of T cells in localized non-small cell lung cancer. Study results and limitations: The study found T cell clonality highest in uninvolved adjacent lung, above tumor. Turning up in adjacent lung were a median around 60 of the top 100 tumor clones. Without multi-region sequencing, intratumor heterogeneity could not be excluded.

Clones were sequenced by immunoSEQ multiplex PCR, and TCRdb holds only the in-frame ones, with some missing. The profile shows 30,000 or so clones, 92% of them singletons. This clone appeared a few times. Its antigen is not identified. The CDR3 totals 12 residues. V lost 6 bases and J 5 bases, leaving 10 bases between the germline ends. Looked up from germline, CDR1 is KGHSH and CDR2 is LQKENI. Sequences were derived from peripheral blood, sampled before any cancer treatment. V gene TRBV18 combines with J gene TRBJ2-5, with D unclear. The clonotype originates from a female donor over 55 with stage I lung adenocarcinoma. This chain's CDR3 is CASSKDRETQYF. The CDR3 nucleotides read TGTGCCAGCTCGAAAGATAGGGAGACCCAGTACTTC.